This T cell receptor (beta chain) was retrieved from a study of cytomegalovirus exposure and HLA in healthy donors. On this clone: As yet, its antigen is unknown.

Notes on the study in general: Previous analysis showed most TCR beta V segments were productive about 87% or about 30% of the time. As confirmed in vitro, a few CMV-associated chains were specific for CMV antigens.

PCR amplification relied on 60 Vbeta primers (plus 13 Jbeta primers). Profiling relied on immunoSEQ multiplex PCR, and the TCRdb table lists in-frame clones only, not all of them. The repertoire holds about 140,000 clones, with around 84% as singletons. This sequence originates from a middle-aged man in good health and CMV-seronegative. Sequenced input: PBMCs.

Here the CDR3 reads CASSVDRGNYGYTF. The CDR3 nucleotides are TGTGCCAGTAGTGTGGACAGGGGAAACTATGGCTACACCTTC. The genes are TRBV19 and TRBJ1-2; 9 bases match TRBD1. Germline CDR1 and CDR2: LNHDA and SQIVND (reference sequence). The CDR3 is made up of 14 amino acids. The V segment lost 5 bases and the J segment 2 bases; nucleotides outside the gene matches: 3. The entire variable domain, with the rest obtained from reference TRBV19 and TRBJ1-2, is as follows: DGGITQSPKYLFRKEGQNVTLSCEQNLNHDAMYWYRQDPGQGLRLIYYSQIVNDFQKGDIAEGYSVSREKKESFPLTVTSAQKNPTAFYLCASSVDRGNYGYTFGSGTRLTVV.